The present T cell receptor beta chain was sequenced within a study of beta chain features in type 1 diabetes. Study conclusions and caveats: Patients with type 1 diabetes carried fewer insertions and had more deletions at their VDJ junctions. Across all four CD4+ subsets, people with type 1 diabetes showed modestly shorter TCRB CDR3s.

Since all of the isolated RNA was reverse transcribed, expressed TCRB transcripts were what got sequenced. The table came from immunoSEQ multiplex PCR; TCRdb's copy has only in-frame clones and leaves some out. The table has hundreds of thousands of clones, around 15% seen once. This clone came up a few times. What it recognizes is unknown. The CDR3 extends over 10 amino acids. V was shortened by 7 bases and J by 8 bases, with 8 bases between the two germline ends. From germline, CDR1 is LNHDA and CDR2 SQIVND (reference sequence). Sequencing was performed on naive CD4+ T cells from blood. This rearrangement joins TRBV19 to TRBJ1-1; D is uncertain. The source of this sequence is a man in his late teens or twenties with type 1 diabetes. The CDR3 is CASTPLEAFF. CDR3 bases: TGTGCCAGTACCCCGCTAGAAGCTTTCTTT. Combining the CDR3 with reference TRBV19 and TRBJ1-1 gives the whole variable domain DGGITQSPKYLFRKEGQNVTLSCEQNLNHDAMYWYRQDPGQGLRLIYYSQIVNDFQKGDIAEGYSVSREKKESFPLTVTSAQKNPTAFYLCASTPLEAFFGQGTRLTVV.